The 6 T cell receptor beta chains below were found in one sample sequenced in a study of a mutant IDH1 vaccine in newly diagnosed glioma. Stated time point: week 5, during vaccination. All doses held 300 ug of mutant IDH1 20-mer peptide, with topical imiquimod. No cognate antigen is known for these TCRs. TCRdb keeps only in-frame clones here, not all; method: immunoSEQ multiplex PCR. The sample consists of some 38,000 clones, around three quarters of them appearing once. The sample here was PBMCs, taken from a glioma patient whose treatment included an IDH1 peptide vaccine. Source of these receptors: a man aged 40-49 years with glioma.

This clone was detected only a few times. The CDR3 spells CASSLEGTGSGTF. The CDR3 DNA reads TGTGCCAGCAGCTTAGAGGGGACAGGCTCGGGCACCTTC. The chain joins TRBV7-9 to TRBJ1-2, with TRBD1 identical over 8 bases. The V gene's germline CDR1 is SEHNR and CDR2 FQNEAQ (reference sequence). The V gene end was trimmed by 1 base and the J gene end by 13 bases; junction bases not matched to a gene: 8. This CDR3 has 13 residues.

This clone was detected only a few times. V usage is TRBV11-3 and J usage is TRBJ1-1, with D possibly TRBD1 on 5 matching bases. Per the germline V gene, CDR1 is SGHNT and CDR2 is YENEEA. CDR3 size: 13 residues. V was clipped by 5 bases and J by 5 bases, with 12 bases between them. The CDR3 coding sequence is TGTGCCAGCAGCCAGGGATTTAGGACTGAAGCTTTCTTT. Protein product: CASSQGFRTEAFF.

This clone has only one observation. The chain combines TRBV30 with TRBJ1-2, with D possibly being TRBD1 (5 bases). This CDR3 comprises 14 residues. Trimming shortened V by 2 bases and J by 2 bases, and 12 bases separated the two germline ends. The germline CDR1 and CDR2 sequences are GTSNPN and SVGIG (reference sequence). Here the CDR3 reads CAWSFGRGNYGYTF. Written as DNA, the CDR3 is TGTGCCTGGAGTTTTGGACGGGGCAACTATGGCTACACCTTC.

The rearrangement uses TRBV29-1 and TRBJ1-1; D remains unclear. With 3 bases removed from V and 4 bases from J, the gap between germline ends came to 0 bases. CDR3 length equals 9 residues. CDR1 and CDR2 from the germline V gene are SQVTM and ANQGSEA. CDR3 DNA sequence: TGCAGCGTTGACACTGAAGCTTTCTTT. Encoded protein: CSVDTEAFF.

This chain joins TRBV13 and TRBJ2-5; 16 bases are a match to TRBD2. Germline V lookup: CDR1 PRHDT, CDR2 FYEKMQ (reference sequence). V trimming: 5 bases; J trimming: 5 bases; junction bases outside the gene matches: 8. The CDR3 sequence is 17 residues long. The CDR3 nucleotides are TGTGCCAGCAGCCCTCCGGGACTAGCGGGGGGGCCCGAGACCCAGTACTTC. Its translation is CASSPPGLAGGPETQYF.

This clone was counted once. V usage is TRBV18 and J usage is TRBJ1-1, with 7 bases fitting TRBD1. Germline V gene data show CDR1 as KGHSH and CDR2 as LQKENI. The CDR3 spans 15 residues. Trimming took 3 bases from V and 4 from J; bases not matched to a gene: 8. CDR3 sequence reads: CASSPKTGEGTEAFF. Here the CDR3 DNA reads TGTGCCAGCTCACCTAAAACAGGGGAGGGCACTGAAGCTTTCTTT.